This entry concerns a single T cell receptor beta chain. The antigen is unknown. This sample stems from a study of CD8 T cells in ankylosing spondylitis. Study findings and constraints: Prior literature has documented some motif variants in synovial fluid and blood from reactive arthritis. Within matched ankylosing spondylitis synovial fluid, disease-linked clones were reportedly significantly enriched. What appeared characteristic of ankylosing spondylitis blood was a TCR beta motif of under 10 highly homologous variants.

Library preparation for TCR beta used quantitative 5'-RACE with molecular barcodes. TCRdb processed the 5' RACE reads anew with MiXCR; each CDR3 protein has one entry. The data show 160,000 or so distinct CDR3 sequences, 8.5% to 10% seen once. The length of the CDR3 is 17 residues. Trimming removed 4 bases at V and 2 bases at J, with 18 bases between. In germline, CDR1 is MNHEY, CDR2 SMNVEV (reference sequence). The receptor's source is a female donor with ankylosing spondylitis or in good health (not recorded which). The specimen was blood, either unsorted or a sorted T cell fraction (not recorded which). The rearrangement joins TRBV27 to TRBJ2-1; D may be TRBD2 (6 bases). The CDR3 DNA reads TGTGCCAGCAGTTCCCCTCTGGGGGGAGTCCCCTACAATGAGCAGTTCTTC. This translates into CASSSPLGGVPYNEQFF.